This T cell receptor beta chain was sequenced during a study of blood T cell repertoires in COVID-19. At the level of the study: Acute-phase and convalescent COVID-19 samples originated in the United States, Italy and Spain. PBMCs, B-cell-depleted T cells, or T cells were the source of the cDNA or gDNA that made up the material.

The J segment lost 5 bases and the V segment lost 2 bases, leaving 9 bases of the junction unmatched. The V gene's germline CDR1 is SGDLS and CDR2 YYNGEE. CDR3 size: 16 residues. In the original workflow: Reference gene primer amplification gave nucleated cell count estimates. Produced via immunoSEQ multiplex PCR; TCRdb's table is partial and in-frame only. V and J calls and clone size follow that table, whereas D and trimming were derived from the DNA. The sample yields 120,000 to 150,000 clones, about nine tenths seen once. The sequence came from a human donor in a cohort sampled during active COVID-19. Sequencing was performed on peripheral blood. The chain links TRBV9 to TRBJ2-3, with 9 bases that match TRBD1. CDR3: CASSVFSGTGQDTQYF. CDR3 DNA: TGTGCCAGCAGCGTGTTTTCCGGGACAGGGCAAGATACGCAGTATTTT.